This T cell receptor (beta chain) was observed in a study of CD8+ T cells in alopecia areata. This clone has only a few counts. RNA was extracted and reverse transcribed into cDNA as the sequencing template. Profiling relied on immunoSEQ multiplex PCR, and the TCRdb table lists in-frame clones only, not all of them. This table has 90,000 to 130,000 clones, approximately 61% appearing once. Alopecia areata patients had lesional scalp punch biopsies and peripheral blood taken from them. The receptor was derived from a human donor with alopecia areata. The sequencing sample was made of NKG2D-low CD8+ T cells sorted from blood.

CDR3 residues: CASKTSGITYEQYF. CDR3 nucleotide sequence: TGTGCCAGCAAGACTAGCGGGATAACCTACGAGCAGTACTTC. This chain joins TRBV27 and TRBJ2-7; TRBD2 matches 11 bases. The CDR3 spans 14 residues. V dropped 7 bases and J dropped 2; count of bases not matched to a gene: 4. The germline V gene has CDR1 MNHEY and CDR2 SMNVEV (reference sequence).